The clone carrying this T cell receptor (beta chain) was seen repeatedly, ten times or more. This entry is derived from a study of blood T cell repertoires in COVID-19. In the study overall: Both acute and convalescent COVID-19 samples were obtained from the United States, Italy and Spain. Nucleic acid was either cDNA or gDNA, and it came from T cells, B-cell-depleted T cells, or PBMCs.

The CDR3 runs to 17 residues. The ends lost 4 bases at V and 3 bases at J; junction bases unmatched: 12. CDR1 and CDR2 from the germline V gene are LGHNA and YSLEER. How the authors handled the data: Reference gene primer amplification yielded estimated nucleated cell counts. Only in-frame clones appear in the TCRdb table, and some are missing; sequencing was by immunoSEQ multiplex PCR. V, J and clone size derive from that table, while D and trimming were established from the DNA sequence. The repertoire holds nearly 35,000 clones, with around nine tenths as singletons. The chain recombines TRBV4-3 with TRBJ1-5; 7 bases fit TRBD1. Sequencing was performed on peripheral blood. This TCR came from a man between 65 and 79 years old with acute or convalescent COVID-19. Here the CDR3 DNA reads TGCGCCAGCAGCCCTACTCCACGGACAGGCTACAATCAGCCCCAGCATTTT. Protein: CASSPTPRTGYNQPQHF.